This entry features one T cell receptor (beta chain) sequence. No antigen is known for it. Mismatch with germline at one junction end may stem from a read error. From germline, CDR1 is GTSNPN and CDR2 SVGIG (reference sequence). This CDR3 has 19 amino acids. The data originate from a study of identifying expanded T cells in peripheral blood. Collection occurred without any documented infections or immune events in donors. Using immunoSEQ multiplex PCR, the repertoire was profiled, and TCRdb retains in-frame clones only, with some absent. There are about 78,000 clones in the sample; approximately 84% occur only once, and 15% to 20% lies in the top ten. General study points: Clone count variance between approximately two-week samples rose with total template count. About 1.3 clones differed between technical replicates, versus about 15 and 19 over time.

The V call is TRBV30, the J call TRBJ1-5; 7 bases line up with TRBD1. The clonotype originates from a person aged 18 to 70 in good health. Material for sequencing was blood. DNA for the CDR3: TGTGTCTGGAGCCGGGGAGTGTACAGGGGTTTATCGATCAATCAGCCCCAGCATTTT. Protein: CVWSRGVYRGLSINQPQHF.